The 19 T cell receptor beta chains presented below share a single source sample, sequenced in a study of identical twins. One entry per CDR3 protein results from TCRdb running MiXCR on the 5' RACE reads. The data contain 200,000 to 250,000 distinct CDR3 sequences, under 10% of them seen just once; the ten biggest clones take up 1.9%. The sample was also linked to a second study, of yellow fever vaccine responses in identical twins.

What was sequenced was memory (CD45RO+) T cells sorted from blood. The receptors were sampled from a woman aged 18-35 years in good health.

This chain uses TRBV29-1 with TRBJ2-7; the D gene is possibly TRBD1 (6 bases). The germline gives CDR1 SQVTM, CDR2 ANQGSEA. This CDR3 region has 13 residues. With 7 bases removed from V and 0 bases from J, the gap between germline ends came to 13 bases. In DNA, the CDR3 is TGCAGCGCTACGCAGGGGCCCTCCTACGAGCAGTACTTC. Residues: CSATQGPSYEQYF.

This clonotype occurred a few times. The chain combines TRBV24-1 with TRBJ2-7; tentatively, D is TRBD1 or TRBD2 (5 bases each). The CDR3 contains 15 residues. Germline assignment: CDR1 KGHDR and CDR2 SFDVKD. Trimming removed 3 bases from V and 0 bases from J, with 11 bases in between. In DNA, the CDR3 is TGTGCCACCAGTGATACCCGGGACGGCTCCTACGAGCAGTACTTC. Translated: CATSDTRDGSYEQYF.

This clonotype occurred a few times. The chain combines TRBV14 with TRBJ1-6; D not certain. V was pared by 1 base and J by 8 bases, with 12 bases between. CDR1 is SGHDN and CDR2 is FVKESK in the germline V gene. The CDR3 loop spans 15 amino acids. The CDR3 DNA is TGTGCCAGCAGCCAAGGTTTCTCGGCTTATTCACCCCTCCACTTT. It is translated as CASSQGFSAYSPLHF.

This clonotype was counted only a few times. The chain links TRBV27 to TRBJ2-1, with D perhaps matching TRBD1 (5 bases). The CDR3 consists of 16 residues. V lost 6 bases and J 7 bases, leaving 22 bases between the germline ends. Per the germline V gene, CDR1 is MNHEY and CDR2 is SMNVEV (reference sequence). The CDR3 nucleotides are TGTGCCAGCAGGGATACAGGCAGGCCCATCATGAATGAGCAGTTCTTC. Its protein is CASRDTGRPIMNEQFF.

This clonotype appeared many times. The junction departs from the called germline gene at one end, perhaps through a read error. The J gene is TRBJ2-3, the V gene TRBV7-7; no firm D call. The CDR3 totals 15 residues. Germline V CDR1 and CDR2: SSHAT, FNYEAQ (reference sequence). For the CDR3, the DNA is TGTGCTAGCAGCTTATCTGGACCGCTAGATAGTACGCAGTATTTT. Translated: CASSLSGPLDSTQYF.

The J gene is TRBJ2-2, the V gene TRBV11-1; 9 nucleotides match TRBD1. The CDR3 extends over 18 amino acids. Germline CDR1 and CDR2: SGHAT and FQDESV (reference sequence). The V and J ends lost 1 base and 5 bases, in that order; junction bases with no gene match: 11. This chain's CDR3 is CASSLVTLGTGRTGELFF. The DNA for the CDR3 is TGTGCCAGCAGCTTAGTTACGCTGGGGACAGGGAGGACCGGGGAGCTGTTTTTT.

This clonotype was observed many times. The V and J genes are TRBV5-1 and TRBJ2-7; perhaps TRBD1 as D (5 bases). This CDR3 is 15 amino acids long. Germline loops: CDR1 SGHRS, CDR2 YFSETQ. Trimming took off 1 base at V and 2 bases at J, with 13 bases between the two ends. Here the CDR3 DNA reads TGCGCCAGCAGCTTGACACCAGGGCCCGCCTACGAGCAGTACTTC. It encodes CASSLTPGPAYEQYF.

The chain uses TRBV28 and TRBJ1-4, with D unresolved. Germline CDR1 is MDHEN and CDR2 is SYDVKM. Trimming removed 10 bases from V and 8 bases from J, with 20 bases in between. This CDR3 has 14 amino acids. In nucleotides, the CDR3 is TGTGCCACCCAAATCGGCGGGGTTGGGGAAAAACTGTTTTTT. Translated, it gives CATQIGGVGEKLFF.

This clonotype was seen a handful of times. The V and J genes are TRBV18 and TRBJ2-7, with 10 bases fitting TRBD2. The J segment lost 5 bases and the V segment lost 3 bases, leaving 10 bases of the junction unmatched. The length of the CDR3 is 16 residues. Per germline, CDR1 KGHSH and CDR2 LQKENI. The CDR3 reads CASSPTGLALRNEQYF. The DNA for the CDR3 is TGTGCCAGCTCACCGACGGGACTAGCGTTAAGGAACGAGCAGTACTTC.

This clonotype was recorded many times. V and J are TRBV3-1 and TRBJ2-1; 7 nucleotides line up with TRBD1. J lost 6 bases, V lost 3 bases, and 14 bases had no gene match. Germline CDR1 is LGHDT and CDR2 is YNNKEL (reference sequence). The CDR3 totals 17 residues. The CDR3 spells CASSHGHRDSWVNEQFF. The CDR3 DNA is TGTGCCAGCAGCCATGGACACCGGGACAGTTGGGTCAATGAGCAGTTCTTC.

This clonotype has ten or more counts. The rearrangement joins TRBV3-1 to TRBJ1-2; no clear D. Trimming took 1 base from V and 8 from J, leaving 8 bases between them. The CDR3 is 12 residues long. Germline V gene sequence: CDR1 LGHDT, CDR2 YNNKEL (reference sequence). CDR3 bases: TGTGCCAGCAGCCAAGGATTTCGGGGCTACACCTTC. Translating it yields CASSQGFRGYTF.

In this sample, this clonotype turned up many times. This rearrangement joins TRBV12-5 to TRBJ1-2; D gene uncertain. V gave up 1 base and J gave up 0 bases, with 6 bases separating them. The germline gives CDR1 LGHNT, CDR2 FRNRAP. This CDR3 region has 14 residues. CDR3 region: CASGLGGANYGYTF. The DNA of the CDR3 is TGTGCTAGTGGTTTGGGCGGAGCTAACTATGGCTACACCTTC.

This chain links TRBV7-2 with TRBJ2-2, with D unresolved. Trimming stripped 5 bases from V and 3 bases from J, with 10 bases between. The CDR3 spans 14 residues. Germline loops: CDR1 SGHTA, CDR2 FQGNSA. CDR3 amino acids: CASSPLHHTGELFF. For the CDR3, the DNA is TGTGCCAGCAGCCCCCTTCATCACACCGGGGAGCTGTTTTTT.

In this sample, this clonotype turned up a few times. The chain joins TRBV11-2 to TRBJ2-7; 15 nucleotides match TRBD2. The V gene end was trimmed by 1 base and the J gene end by 2 bases; junction bases not matched to a gene: 9. The CDR3 is 19 residues long. CDR1 is SGHAT, CDR2 FQNNGV, per germline. The chain's CDR3 is CASSLVTGTSGRLAYEQYF. For the CDR3, the DNA is TGTGCCAGCAGCTTAGTCACCGGGACTAGCGGGAGGCTGGCCTACGAGCAGTACTTC. The full variable domain, with the rest looked up from reference TRBV11-2 and TRBJ2-7, is EAGVAQSPRYKIIEKRQSVAFWCNPISGHATLYWYQQILGQGPKLLIQFQNNGVVDDSQLPKDRFSAERLKGVDSTLKIQPAKLEDSAVYLCASSLVTGTSGRLAYEQYFGPGTRLTVT.

The chain uses TRBV11-3 and TRBJ2-5, with D perhaps given as TRBD1 or TRBD2 (5 bases each). V dropped 8 bases and J dropped 4 bases, with 11 bases sitting between them. CDR3 length: 12 residues. Germline-derived CDR1 and CDR2 are SGHNT and YENEEA. The CDR3 protein is CASQGGGETQYF. CDR3 coding DNA: TGTGCCAGCCAGGGTGGGGGAGAGACCCAGTACTTC.

The V call is TRBV20-1, the J call TRBJ2-7; 7 bases align to TRBD2. V dropped 5 bases and J dropped 3; count of bases not matched to a gene: 13. The CDR3 totals 15 residues. Germline V gene data show CDR1 as DFQATT and CDR2 as SNEGSKA (reference sequence). In DNA form, the CDR3 reads TGCAGTGCTGTGTTGACTATCCAGCGGGGCTACGAGCAGTACTTC. Residues: CSAVLTIQRGYEQYF.

This clonotype was seen a handful of times. The CDR3 reads CASSSTGGELEKLFF. The CDR3, as DNA: TGTGCCAGCAGCTCGACAGGGGGCGAGCTTGAAAAACTGTTTTTT. The rearrangement links TRBV7-9 to TRBJ1-4, with 10 bases matching TRBD1. J gave up 7 bases and V 4 bases, and 6 bases lay outside the gene matches. Germline CDR1 SEHNR, CDR2 FQNEAQ (reference sequence). The CDR3 covers 15 residues.

This clonotype was observed at least ten times. The rearrangement joins TRBV7-9 to TRBJ2-7; the D gene is possibly TRBD1 (6 bases). The CDR3 extends over 17 amino acids. V lost 4 bases, J lost 3 bases, and 22 bases lay in between. The V gene's germline CDR1 is SEHNR and CDR2 FQNEAQ (reference sequence). In nucleotides, the CDR3 is TGTGCCAGCAGCTCCGGCCAAGGGACACAGCACTTCTACGAGCAGTACTTC. Its protein is CASSSGQGTQHFYEQYF.

This chain uses TRBV24-1 with TRBJ1-4; 8 positions match TRBD1. The CDR3 covers 16 residues. The V segment lost 3 bases and the J segment 5 bases; nucleotides outside the gene matches: 7. Per germline, CDR1 KGHDR and CDR2 SFDVKD. The CDR3 coding sequence is TGTGCCACCAGTGATGCCGGGACAGGCCCCAATGAAAAACTGTTTTTT. Its translation is CATSDAGTGPNEKLFF.